This T cell receptor beta chain came from a study of identical twins. This clonotype has only a few counts. cDNA carried unique molecular identifiers, and a universal primer site was added by template switching. TCRdb passed the 5' RACE reads through MiXCR, listing each CDR3 protein once. The data hold just under 550,000 distinct CDR3 sequences, with 12% to 15% observed a single time. Trimming left V 0 bases short and J 9 bases short, with 15 bases between. The CDR3 is 16 amino acids. Germline CDR1 reads MNHEY; CDR2 reads SVGAGI. The same sample was also studied in work on yellow fever vaccine responses in identical twins.

This rearrangement joins TRBV6-5 to TRBJ1-6, with D possibly TRBD1 on 5 matching bases. The sample was CD4+ T cells sorted from blood. The origin of this receptor is a woman under 30 in good health. CDR3 in amino acids: CASSYSGRVGVSPLHF. CDR3 sequence (DNA): TGTGCCAGCAGTTACTCGGGTAGGGTGGGGGTTTCACCCCTCCACTTT.